The clone carrying this TCR beta chain has only a few counts. CDR3 length equals 18 residues. The germline V gene encodes CDR1 SGHTS and CDR2 YDEGEE. The ends lost 4 bases at V and 0 bases at J; junction bases unmatched: 12. This specimen belongs to a study of shared clonotypes between healthy human individuals. Bulk PBMC genomic DNA spanned ten immunoSEQ deep plates. Here immunoSEQ multiplex PCR was the method, and the copy in TCRdb shows in-frame clones only, minus some. Of fewer than 550,000 clones listed, roughly 85% were seen once; the top ten hold 9.5% to 15%. The donor cohort consisted entirely of Caucasian adults residing in Nashville, Tennessee. Tens of millions of PBMCs went into genomic DNA for unsorted samples.

The chain is built from TRBV5-8 and TRBJ2-3; 9 bases line up with TRBD2. The sequencing input was PBMCs. This TCR derives from a woman between 40 and 55 years old in good health. Some clones in this sample may be carry-over from other donors' samples. In nucleotides, the CDR3 is TGTGCCAGCAGCGAAACTAGCGGGCGACTATATAGCACAGATACGCAGTATTTT. It yields the protein CASSETSGRLYSTDTQYF.